This TCR beta chain stems from a study of T cells after yellow fever vaccination. This clonotype has a handful of counts. The antigen remains unidentified. 5'RACE template switching generated TCR cDNA, adding a universal primer site and UMIs. TCRdb analysed the 5' RACE reads with MiXCR anew, one entry per CDR3 protein. The sample contains a few hundred thousand distinct CDR3 sequences, less than 20% of which appear only once. Points from the study as a whole: Of the clonotypes, a small share occurred in both CD4 and CD8 compartments.

The input for sequencing was PBMCs, taken more than 4 days after the first yellow fever vaccination. This sequence originates from a man between 18 and 29 years old who received the YFV17D yellow fever vaccine.

CDR3 protein: CASSTEQGRMWEKLFF. The CDR3 DNA follows: TGTGCCAGCAGCACAGAACAGGGAAGAATGTGGGAAAAACTGTTTTTT. The chain joins TRBV7-2 to TRBJ1-4; D possibly corresponds to TRBD1 (6 bases). Germline V lookup: CDR1 SGHTA, CDR2 FQGNSA. The CDR3 covers 16 residues. The ends were cut back, 5 bases at V and 8 bases at J, with 21 bases in the middle.